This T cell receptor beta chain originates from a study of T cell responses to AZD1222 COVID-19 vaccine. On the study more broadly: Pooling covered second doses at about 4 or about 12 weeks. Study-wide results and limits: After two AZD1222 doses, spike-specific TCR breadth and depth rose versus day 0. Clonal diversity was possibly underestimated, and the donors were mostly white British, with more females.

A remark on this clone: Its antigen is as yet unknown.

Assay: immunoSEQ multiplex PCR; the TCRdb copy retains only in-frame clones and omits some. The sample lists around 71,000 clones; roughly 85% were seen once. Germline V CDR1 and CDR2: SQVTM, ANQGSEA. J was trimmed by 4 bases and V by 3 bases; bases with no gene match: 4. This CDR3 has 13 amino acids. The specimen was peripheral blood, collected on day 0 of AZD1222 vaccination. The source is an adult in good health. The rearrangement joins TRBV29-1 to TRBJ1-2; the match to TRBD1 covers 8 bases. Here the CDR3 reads CSVEAGGGYGYTF. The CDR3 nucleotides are TGCAGCGTTGAGGCAGGGGGCGGCTATGGCTACACCTTC. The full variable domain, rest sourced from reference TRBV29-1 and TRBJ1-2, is SAVISQKPSRDICQRGTSLTIQCQVDSQVTMMFWYRQQPGQSLTLIATANQGSEATYESGFVIDKFPISRPNLTFSTLTVSNMSPEDSSIYLCSVEAGGGYGYTFGSGTRLTVV.